These 31 T cell receptor beta chains came from one sample sequenced in a study of T-cell reconstitution after alpha-beta-depleted transplantation in children. Library preparation (for TCRbeta) was performed with unique molecular identifiers. TCRdb re-called the PCR reads through MiXCR, storing one row per CDR3 protein. The table shows almost 250,000 distinct CDR3 sequences, with around 25% occurring only once. Sequencing was performed on PBMCs, taken before TCRalphabeta/CD19-depleted stem cell transplant. These receptor sequences come from a girl aged 2-10 years with Fanconi anemia, due to receive a stem cell transplant.

This clonotype was found a few times. V is TRBV12-3 or TRBV12-4 and J is TRBJ2-7; 7 bases are a match to TRBD1. Losses at the gene ends were 4 bases for V and 7 bases for J; bases not matched to a gene: 7. This CDR3 is 13 amino acids long. This CDR3 reads CASSWNRGFEQYF. The CDR3 DNA follows: TGTGCCAGCAGTTGGAACAGGGGATTTGAGCAGTACTTC.

J is TRBJ2-1 and V is TRBV5-6, with TRBD2 identical over 9 bases. The germline V gene encodes CDR1 SGHDT and CDR2 YYEEEE. There are 16 residues in the CDR3. V lost 4 bases to trimming and J lost 2 bases; unmatched junction nucleotides: 7. The CDR3 region is CASSPAGGGAYNEQFF. The CDR3, as DNA: TGTGCCAGCAGCCCCGCTGGCGGGGGGGCCTACAATGAGCAGTTCTTC.

The table lists this clonotype with many counts. The CDR3 region is CSVEYLRGQGAETQYF. The CDR3 region has the DNA TGCAGCGTTGAATACTTGAGGGGACAGGGAGCGGAGACCCAGTACTTC. The V gene is TRBV29-1, the J gene TRBJ2-5; 9 bases align to TRBD1. The CDR3 covers 16 residues. V lost 2 bases, J lost 5 bases, and 12 bases stayed unmatched. The germline V gene has CDR1 SQVTM and CDR2 ANQGSEA. Supplemented by reference TRBV29-1 and TRBJ2-5, the full variable domain reads SAVISQKPSRDICQRGTSLTIQCQVDSQVTMMFWYRQQPGQSLTLIATANQGSEATYESGFVIDKFPISRPNLTFSTLTVSNMSPEDSSIYLCSVEYLRGQGAETQYFGPGTRLLVL.

This clonotype has ten or more counts. This chain connects TRBV29-1 to TRBJ2-5, with 7 bases aligning to TRBD1. CDR1 is SQVTM, CDR2 ANQGSEA, per germline. The ends lost 6 bases at V and 3 bases at J; junction bases unmatched: 7. This CDR3 spans 13 amino acids. The CDR3 DNA follows: TGCAGCGTCCTCCCCGGACAGGAAGAGACCCAGTACTTC. Amino acid sequence: CSVLPGQEETQYF.

This clonotype was seen many times. The V call is TRBV20-1, the J call TRBJ2-7; D gene uncertain. CDR1 and CDR2 (germline): DFQATT, SNEGSKA (reference sequence). The CDR3 contains 13 residues. Trimming cost V 0 bases and J 0 bases, with 6 bases left between them. CDR3 coding DNA: TGCAGTGCTAGAGACAGCTTCTCCTACGAGCAGTACTTC. This sequence encodes CSARDSFSYEQYF.

This sequence joins TRBV4-1 and TRBJ1-5; D not resolved. The CDR3 consists of 12 residues. The ends were cut back, 0 bases at V and 3 bases at J, with 0 bases in the middle. Looked up from germline, CDR1 is MGHRA and CDR2 is YSYEKL. The CDR3 loop reads CASSQDNQPQHF. The CDR3 DNA reads TGCGCCAGCAGCCAAGACAATCAGCCCCAGCATTTT.

Only a few counts were recorded for this clonotype. The rearrangement links TRBV20-1 to TRBJ2-1, with TRBD2 identical over 10 bases. Germline assignment: CDR1 DFQATT and CDR2 SNEGSKA (reference sequence). This CDR3 is 15 amino acids long. V gave up 1 base and J gave up 1 base; unmatched junction bases: 1. CDR3 region: CSARGTSGSYNEQFF. The CDR3 coding sequence is TGCAGTGCTAGAGGGACTAGCGGTTCCTACAATGAGCAGTTCTTC.

Notes on this clonotype: A much larger clonotype is one base distant, so this may be a read error. The chain employs TRBV20-1 and TRBJ1-5; 8 bases match TRBD1. The CDR3 runs 13 residues. CDR1 and CDR2 from the germline V gene are DFQATT and SNEGSKA (reference sequence). Losses at the gene ends were 5 bases for V and 3 bases for J; bases not matched to a gene: 3. The CDR3 sequence: CSAATGVNQPQHF. The CDR3 nucleotides read TGCAGTGCTGCGACAGGGGTCAATCAGCCCCAGCATTTT.

J is TRBJ2-1 and V is TRBV9; D possibly corresponds to TRBD2 (5 bases). V lost 0 bases and J 2 bases, leaving 9 bases between the germline ends. The CDR3 is 15 amino acids. Germline V gene lookup returns CDR1 SGDLS and CDR2 YYNGEE. The CDR3 region has the DNA TGTGCCAGCAGCGTAGGGGGAGAGGCCTACAATGAGCAGTTCTTC. Translation: CASSVGGEAYNEQFF.

This chain connects TRBV20-1 to TRBJ2-7, with TRBD2 identical over 11 bases. From germline, CDR1 is DFQATT and CDR2 SNEGSKA (reference sequence). This CDR3 spans 17 amino acids. Losses at the gene ends were 6 bases for V and 2 bases for J; bases not matched to a gene: 15. CDR3 coding DNA: TGCAGTGCCCGTCCACTAGCGGGGGTTATCATCGCCTACGAGCAGTACTTC. Residues: CSARPLAGVIIAYEQYF.

The V and J genes are TRBV28 and TRBJ1-5; no firm D call. Germline CDR1 and CDR2: MDHEN and SYDVKM. This CDR3 spans 16 amino acids. The V gene lost 2 bases and the J gene lost 0 bases, with 11 bases spanning the gap. The CDR3 DNA sequence: TGTGCCAGCAGTTTACGGGGAACTTATAGCAATCAGCCCCAGCATTTT. It yields the protein CASSLRGTYSNQPQHF. Complete variable domain (other parts from reference TRBV28 and TRBJ1-5): DVKVTQSSRYLVKRTGEKVFLECVQDMDHENMFWYRQDPGLGLRLIYFSYDVKMKEKGDIPEGYSVSREKKERFSLILESASTNQTSMYLCASSLRGTYSNQPQHFGDGTRLSIL.

In this sample, this clonotype turned up many times. J is TRBJ2-7 and V is TRBV25-1; 11 bases fit TRBD2. This CDR3 has 14 amino acids. The V segment lost 6 bases and the J segment 6 bases; nucleotides outside the gene matches: 7. Germline lookup yields CDR1 MGHDK and CDR2 SYGVNS. CDR3 sequence: CASSLTSGVSEQYF. CDR3 sequence (DNA): TGTGCCAGCAGCCTGACTAGCGGGGTTTCCGAGCAGTACTTC.

V gene TRBV20-1 combines with J gene TRBJ2-7, with TRBD1 identical over 8 bases. V shed 0 bases and J 5 bases; nucleotides not matched to a gene: 6. From germline, CDR1 is DFQATT and CDR2 SNEGSKA (reference sequence). The CDR3 runs to 14 residues. CDR3 sequence reads: CSARDDRGSHEQYF. The CDR3 nucleotides read TGCAGTGCTAGAGATGACAGGGGCAGCCACGAGCAGTACTTC.

In its sample, this clonotype was seen many times. CDR3: CASSFGRSYEQYF. CDR3 coding DNA: TGCGCCAGCAGCTTCGGCCGGTCCTACGAGCAGTACTTC. The chain employs TRBV5-1 and TRBJ2-7; D is uncertain. Germline V gene sequence: CDR1 SGHRS, CDR2 YFSETQ. The CDR3 covers 13 residues. V was pared by 2 bases and J by 1 base, with 7 bases between.

V gene TRBV6-1 combines with J gene TRBJ2-4, with TRBD1 matching 9 bases. Trimming cost V 6 bases and J 5 bases; bases outside gene matches: 11. Germline V lookup: CDR1 MNHNS, CDR2 SASEGT. The CDR3 runs 16 residues. This chain's CDR3 is CASRKTGGADENIQYF. In DNA, the CDR3 is TGTGCCAGCAGGAAAACAGGGGGCGCTGATGAAAACATTCAGTACTTC.

This clonotype was detected a few times. The chain uses TRBV6-1 and TRBJ2-5; TRBD1 agrees at 7 bases. The germline gives CDR1 MNHNS, CDR2 SASEGT. Trimming at V came to 5 bases and at J to 3 bases, leaving 6 bases not matched to a gene. The CDR3 is 14 amino acids. CDR3 sequence reads: CASSPVRGKETQYF. Written as DNA, the CDR3 is TGTGCCAGCAGTCCTGTCAGGGGGAAAGAGACCCAGTACTTC.

The chain recombines TRBV23-1 with TRBJ1-4, with 9 bases that match TRBD1. TRBV23-1 is marked as an open reading frame, function uncertain. The CDR3 length is 15 residues. The V and J ends lost 1 base and 7 bases, in that order; junction bases with no gene match: 4. The CDR3 region is CASSQFRDRVEKLFF. The CDR3 nucleotides are TGCGCCAGCAGTCAATTCCGGGACAGGGTTGAAAAACTGTTTTTT.

This chain links TRBV6-1 with TRBJ1-2, with 10 bases matching TRBD1. CDR1 is MNHNS and CDR2 is SASEGT in the germline V gene. This CDR3 is 14 amino acids long. V was clipped by 6 bases and J by 6 bases; unmatched bases: 7. The CDR3 DNA follows: TGTGCCAGCAGGATCGGGACAGGGGTTCATGGCTACACCTTC. It yields the protein CASRIGTGVHGYTF.

This clonotype occurred many times. V and J are TRBV29-1 and TRBJ2-3; D not certain. The V gene lost 6 bases and the J gene lost 4 bases, with 17 bases spanning the gap. This CDR3 is built from 14 residues. Germline V gives CDR1 SQVTM, CDR2 ANQGSEA. The CDR3 DNA is TGCAGCGTGAAAGCTCTGACGACGGCAGATACGCAGTATTTT. This translates into CSVKALTTADTQYF.

This clonotype was seen a few times. The gene calls are TRBV20-1 and TRBJ2-7; D tentatively fits TRBD1 or TRBD2 (5 bases each). The germline CDR1 and CDR2 sequences are DFQATT and SNEGSKA (reference sequence). The CDR3 runs to 15 residues. The ends were cut back, 1 base at V and 3 bases at J, with 16 bases in the middle. CDR3 loop: CSARGGLRGYYEQYF. The CDR3 DNA follows: TGCAGTGCTAGAGGTGGCCTCCGGGGCTACTACGAGCAGTACTTC.

In this sample, this clonotype turned up many times. The chain has TRBV20-1 and TRBJ1-1; D uncertain. The germline V gene encodes CDR1 DFQATT and CDR2 SNEGSKA (reference sequence). CDR3 length: 14 amino acids. The V gene lost 6 bases and the J gene lost 2 bases, with 16 bases spanning the gap. CDR3 DNA: TGCAGTGCCTTGGACGGATTAACAAACACTGAAGCTTTCTTT. Translating gives CSALDGLTNTEAFF.

This clonotype was counted only a few times. V is TRBV10-3 and J is TRBJ2-1; D not certain. Germline V CDR1 and CDR2: ENHRY, SYGVKD. Trimming left V 10 bases short and J 8 bases short, with 15 bases between. This CDR3 contains 12 residues. CDR3 sequence reads: CATTLGAHEQFF. In DNA form, the CDR3 reads TGTGCCACCACCCTAGGAGCCCATGAGCAGTTCTTC.

There are a few counts of this clonotype. This chain uses TRBV4-2 with TRBJ2-7; 14 nucleotides match TRBD2. The ends lost 0 bases at V and 3 bases at J; junction bases unmatched: 4. The CDR3 covers 17 residues. Germline V lookup: CDR1 LGHNA, CDR2 YNFKEQ. CDR3 residues: CASSQERGTSGSYEQYF. CDR3 in DNA: TGTGCCAGCAGCCAAGAGAGGGGGACTAGCGGGAGCTACGAGCAGTACTTC.

This clonotype has only a few counts. This chain links TRBV4-1 with TRBJ2-7, with D tentatively TRBD2 (5 bases). CDR1 MGHRA and CDR2 YSYEKL come from the germline V gene. The CDR3 is made up of 13 amino acids. V was pared by 0 bases and J by 5 bases, with 8 bases between. The CDR3 loop is CASSQDAGNEQYF. The CDR3 DNA sequence: TGCGCCAGCAGCCAAGATGCGGGTAACGAGCAGTACTTC.

V is TRBV4-2 and J is TRBJ2-3; TRBD1 agrees at 9 bases. Trimming cost V 1 base and J 4 bases; bases outside gene matches: 6. This CDR3 contains 16 residues. Germline V gene data show CDR1 as LGHNA and CDR2 as YNFKEQ. CDR3 region: CASSQAWDRAPDTQYF. The CDR3 nucleotides are TGTGCCAGCAGCCAAGCATGGGACAGGGCACCAGATACGCAGTATTTT.

The chain employs TRBV20-1 and TRBJ1-2; a weak D match, TRBD1 (5 bases). From germline, CDR1 is DFQATT and CDR2 SNEGSKA (reference sequence). V dropped 6 bases and J dropped 6 bases, with 20 bases sitting between them. The CDR3 is 14 amino acids. The CDR3 DNA reads as TGCAGTGCCACCTCCGTCCGGGACGACGATGGCTACACCTTC. It translates to CSATSVRDDDGYTF.

V is TRBV24-1 and J is TRBJ2-3, with TRBD1 identical over 7 bases. The CDR3 has 16 residues. CDR1 is KGHDR, CDR2 SFDVKD, per germline. Germline trimming cut 5 bases from V and 5 bases from J; bases unmatched to any gene: 12. CDR3 DNA: TGTGCCACCAGTGTCGGGACAGCCCGAGTGCAAGATACGCAGTATTTT. Translated, it gives CATSVGTARVQDTQYF.

This clonotype was picked up many times. This chain joins TRBV20-1 and TRBJ2-1, with TRBD2 matching over 9 bases. Per the germline V gene, CDR1 is DFQATT and CDR2 is SNEGSKA (reference sequence). The CDR3 sequence is 13 residues long. Germline trimming cut 8 bases from V and 4 bases from J; bases unmatched to any gene: 6. The CDR3 sequence is CSRKAGGYNEQFF. As DNA, the CDR3 is TGCAGTCGTAAAGCGGGGGGTTACAATGAGCAGTTCTTC.

This chain joins TRBV6-1 and TRBJ2-7; D not resolved. Germline V lookup: CDR1 MNHNS, CDR2 SASEGT. This CDR3 has 14 amino acids. V lost 5 bases to trimming and J lost 2 bases, with 13 bases between them. CDR3 sequence: CASSNDPETYEQYF. In DNA form, the CDR3 reads TGTGCCAGCAGTAATGACCCAGAAACCTACGAGCAGTACTTC.

This clonotype was observed at least ten times. The chain combines TRBV29-1 with TRBJ2-7; no definite D call. The CDR3 loop spans 10 amino acids. Trimming shortened V by 7 bases and J by 3 bases, and 7 bases separated the two germline ends. Looked up from germline, CDR1 is SQVTM and CDR2 is ANQGSEA. CDR3 sequence: CSALGYEQYF. DNA for the CDR3: TGCAGCGCGCTCGGCTACGAGCAGTACTTC.

This clonotype was counted ten times or more. The gene calls are TRBV5-1 and TRBJ2-7; D remains ambiguous. The V gene's germline CDR1 is SGHRS and CDR2 YFSETQ. CDR3 size: 13 residues. V dropped 4 bases and J dropped 7 bases, with 15 bases sitting between them. CDR3 in amino acids: CASSEDPSSEQYF. CDR3 DNA sequence: TGCGCCAGCAGCGAGGACCCCAGTTCGGAGCAGTACTTC.